These 18 T cell receptor beta chains originate from one sample sequenced in a study of shared clonotypes between healthy human individuals. Only in-frame clones appear in the TCRdb table, and some are missing; sequencing was by immunoSEQ multiplex PCR. Of around 1.6 million clones detected, 95% to 99% appear once; the ten largest clones hold roughly 0.45%. The sample taken for sequencing was naive CD4+ T cells sorted from blood. The subset was: CD45RA+ positively selected. These receptors originate from a man aged 25 to 45 in good health.

This chain connects TRBV25-1 to TRBJ1-5; D gene ambiguous. From germline, CDR1 is MGHDK and CDR2 SYGVNS. Trimming took 3 bases from V and 7 from J, leaving 13 bases between them. This CDR3 contains 14 residues. The CDR3 DNA reads TGTGCCAGCAGTGAGCCTAACATCGGGCAGCCCCAGCATTTT. The encoded protein is CASSEPNIGQPQHF.

The chain joins TRBV18 to TRBJ2-7; D is uncertain. Trimming cost V 3 bases and J 2 bases, with 20 bases left between them. Germline V gives CDR1 KGHSH, CDR2 LQKENI. The CDR3 is 17 residues long. The CDR3 coding sequence is TGTGCCAGCTCACCCCGCCATATTAGCAGTGCGACCTACGAGCAGTACTTC. Translated, it gives CASSPRHISSATYEQYF.

The chain has TRBV23-1 and TRBJ1-5; D is unresolved. Being an ORF, TRBV23-1 has a function that is uncertain. V was shortened by 7 bases and J by 5 bases, with 9 bases between the two germline ends. This CDR3 comprises 12 residues. CDR3 protein: CASTRGHQPQHF. The CDR3, as DNA: TGCGCCAGCACCCGAGGGCATCAGCCCCAGCATTTT.

This clone was seen only once. This sequence joins TRBV13 and TRBJ2-7; 10 bases align to TRBD2. CDR1 is PRHDT, CDR2 FYEKMQ, per germline (reference sequence). This CDR3 region has 15 residues. V lost 5 bases to trimming and J lost 0 bases; unmatched junction nucleotides: 4. Written as DNA, the CDR3 is TGTGCCAGCAGCGGCGGACTAGCGGCCTCCTACGAGCAGTACTTC. This encodes CASSGGLAASYEQYF.

The chain links TRBV29-1 to TRBJ1-4, with D perhaps TRBD1 (6 bases). The ends were cut back, 4 bases at V and 5 bases at J, with 11 bases in the middle. The CDR3 sequence is 13 residues long. Germline-derived CDR1 and CDR2 are SQVTM and ANQGSEA. The CDR3 is CSVAQGGNEKLFF. The DNA for the CDR3 is TGCAGCGTTGCACAGGGAGGAAATGAAAAACTGTTTTTT.

The chain uses TRBV5-4 and TRBJ2-3; either TRBD1 or TRBD2 may fit D (6 bases each). From germline, CDR1 is SGHNT and CDR2 YYREEE (reference sequence). The CDR3 length is 15 residues. Trimming cost V 6 bases and J 2 bases, with 16 bases left between them. CDR3: CASTFGGGYTDTQYF. The CDR3 DNA reads as TGTGCCAGCACCTTCGGAGGGGGGTACACAGATACGCAGTATTTT.

The CDR3 coding sequence is TGTGCCAGCAGCTTAGGAAGAGCGGGAGTAAGGTCGACCGGGGAGCTGTTTTTT. Translation gives CASSLGRAGVRSTGELFF. This chain uses TRBV7-6 with TRBJ2-2, with 8 bases matching TRBD2. J was trimmed by 5 bases and V by 1 base; bases with no gene match: 12. Germline V gene sequence: CDR1 SGHVS, CDR2 FNYEAQ. The CDR3 loop spans 18 amino acids.

The CDR3: CASSISGRIDTQYF. CDR3 coding DNA: TGTGCCAGCAGCATAAGCGGGAGAATAGATACGCAGTATTTT. The genes are TRBV5-6 and TRBJ2-3; 8 nucleotides match TRBD2. Looked up from germline, CDR1 is SGHDT and CDR2 is YYEEEE. V trimming: 4 bases; J trimming: 5 bases; junction bases outside the gene matches: 6. The CDR3 consists of 14 residues.

The chain employs TRBV7-9 and TRBJ1-2; TRBD1 aligns across 7 bases. The CDR3 is made up of 15 amino acids. The J segment lost 4 bases and the V segment lost 0 bases, leaving 5 bases of the junction unmatched. Germline values: CDR1 SEHNR, CDR2 FQNEAQ (reference sequence). DNA for the CDR3: TGTGCCAGCAGCTTAGCGTTAGGGGGCGCCTATGGCTACACCTTC. It is translated as CASSLALGGAYGYTF.

CDR3 sequence reads: CASTPESGRGSYEQYF. The CDR3 region has the DNA TGCGCCAGCACCCCAGAGAGCGGGAGAGGCTCCTACGAGCAGTACTTC. The V call is TRBV5-1, the J call TRBJ2-7; TRBD2 matches 8 bases. The CDR3 loop spans 16 amino acids. Trimming took 6 bases from V and 0 from J; bases not matched to a gene: 11. Germline V gene sequence: CDR1 SGHRS, CDR2 YFSETQ. The whole variable domain, filled in from reference TRBV5-1 and TRBJ2-7, reads KAGVTQTPRYLIKTRGQQVTLSCSPISGHRSVSWYQQTPGQGLQFLFEYFSETQRNKGNFPGRFSGRQFSNSRSEMNVSTLELGDSALYLCASTPESGRGSYEQYFGPGTRLTVT.

Regarding this clone: This sample also contains other DNA sequences that code for the same CDR3. The J gene is TRBJ2-1, the V gene TRBV20-1; D is unclear. The CDR3 has 10 residues. Trimming pared 6 bases from V and 7 bases from J, leaving 7 bases between. Germline V gene data show CDR1 as DFQATT and CDR2 as SNEGSKA (reference sequence). The CDR3, as DNA: TGCAGTGCGAGGAAGAATGAGCAGTTCTTC. This translates into CSARKNEQFF.

The chain couples TRBV27 to TRBJ2-3; TRBD1 agrees at 7 bases. The CDR3 length is 13 residues. Germline trimming cut 2 bases from V and 9 bases from J; bases unmatched to any gene: 5. Germline CDR1 MNHEY, CDR2 SMNVEV (reference sequence). CDR3 nucleotides: TGTGCCAGCAGTTTAGACAGGGAAGACACGCAGTATTTT. It is translated as CASSLDREDTQYF.

The chain carries TRBV29-1 and TRBJ2-3; D is tentatively TRBD1 or TRBD2 (6 bases each). This CDR3 comprises 15 residues. Looked up from germline, CDR1 is SQVTM and CDR2 is ANQGSEA. V lost 6 bases to trimming and J lost 4 bases, with 20 bases between them. The CDR3 loop reads CSVAGHPQIADTQYF. CDR3 sequence (DNA): TGCAGCGTGGCGGGACACCCTCAAATTGCAGATACGCAGTATTTT.

The chain recombines TRBV5-4 with TRBJ2-7, with TRBD2 matching over 11 bases. V lost 4 bases and J lost 0; bases outside the gene matches: 6. The CDR3 consists of 16 residues. Germline loops: CDR1 SGHNT, CDR2 YYREEE (reference sequence). The CDR3 DNA is TGTGCCAGCAGCCGACGCACTAGCGGGAGCTCCTACGAGCAGTACTTC. Amino acids: CASSRRTSGSSYEQYF.

J is TRBJ2-1 and V is TRBV28; D not resolved. Trimming left V 2 bases short and J 5 bases short, with 13 bases between. The V gene's germline CDR1 is MDHEN and CDR2 SYDVKM. This CDR3 is 15 amino acids long. The CDR3: CASSLRSAWDNEQFF. The CDR3 region has the DNA TGTGCCAGCAGTTTAAGGTCAGCTTGGGACAATGAGCAGTTCTTC.

J is TRBJ2-6 and V is TRBV25-1, with 7 nucleotides matching TRBD1. The V gene's germline CDR1 is MGHDK and CDR2 SYGVNS. This CDR3 has 14 residues. V shed 5 bases and J 11 bases; nucleotides not matched to a gene: 9. The CDR3 is CASSLEGTVDVLTF. DNA for the CDR3: TGTGCCAGCAGTTTAGAAGGGACAGTCGACGTCCTGACTTTC.

The table lists this clone with a count of one. The CDR3 is CASSLGSGTFTDTQYF. DNA of the CDR3: TGTGCCAGCAGCTTAGGTAGCGGTACCTTCACAGATACGCAGTATTTT. The rearrangement links TRBV7-9 to TRBJ2-3; the D gene is possibly TRBD2 (6 bases). Trimming removed 1 base at V and 2 bases at J, with 13 bases between. This CDR3 is built from 16 residues. Germline loops: CDR1 SEHNR, CDR2 FQNEAQ (reference sequence).

J is TRBJ2-3 and V is TRBV7-2; D is unresolved. The V gene's germline CDR1 is SGHTA and CDR2 FQGNSA. There are 11 residues in the CDR3. Trimming pared 5 bases from V and 5 bases from J, leaving 5 bases between. Written as DNA, the CDR3 is TGTGCCAGCAGCCCACTAGATACGCAGTATTTT. Encoded protein: CASSPLDTQYF.